There are many counts of the clone carrying this T cell receptor (beta chain). Antigen unknown. The read comes to an end 3 residues before the CDR3 does, leaving the germline J gene to fill in the end. This entry belongs to a study of T cell clonality in common variable immunodeficiency. Study conclusions and caveats: Patient heterogeneity in the CVID cohort limited correlations between repertoire features and clinical complications. CVID subjects showed higher TCRbeta clonality than healthy controls. Fewer TCRbeta clones were shared among CVID subjects than controls.

Germline V lookup: CDR1 GTSNPN, CDR2 SVGIG (reference sequence). The V and J ends lost 0 bases and 2 bases respectively, with 12 bases between them. This CDR3 has 15 amino acids. The protocol was immunoSEQ multiplex PCR, while the TCRdb copy is restricted to in-frame clones and leaves out a portion. The profile covers about 50,000 clones, none occurring a single time. Sequencing was done on a sample of peripheral blood mononuclear cells. The chain has TRBV30 and TRBJ2-3; D perhaps matches TRBD2 (7 bases). This sequence originates from a person aged 18 to 75 in good health. CDR3 bases read: TGTGCCTGGAGTGTAGGGGGGGCGACCACAGATACG. The encoded protein is CAWSVGGATTDT. The full CDR3 sequence reads CAWSVGGATTDTQYF.